Detailed here is one TCR beta chain. Authors' methods: It was from reference gene primer amplification that nucleated cell counts were estimated. Profiled with immunoSEQ multiplex PCR; TCRdb holds only in-frame clones, not every one. The V and J calls and clone size are taken from that table; D and trimming were inferred from the DNA. Of around 92,000 clones detected, more than 70% appear once; the ten largest clones hold roughly 25%. These data come from a study of blood T cell repertoires in COVID-19. The wider study: Acute and convalescent COVID-19 specimens originated in the United States, Italy and Spain.

With 5 bases clipped from V and 2 bases from J, the junction kept 6 bases outside the gene matches. The CDR3 extends over 15 amino acids. In germline, CDR1 is LNHDA, CDR2 SQIVND (reference sequence). This clonotype originated in a human donor in a cohort sampled during active COVID-19. The source material was peripheral blood. The chain carries TRBV19 and TRBJ2-4, with TRBD2 matching 7 bases. CDR3 nucleotide sequence: TGTGCCAGTAGTCCGTCCGGGACTACCAAAAACATTCAGTACTTC. This encodes CASSPSGTTKNIQYF. Complete variable domain (other parts from reference TRBV19 and TRBJ2-4): DGGITQSPKYLFRKEGQNVTLSCEQNLNHDAMYWYRQDPGQGLRLIYYSQIVNDFQKGDIAEGYSVSREKKESFPLTVTSAQKNPTAFYLCASSPSGTTKNIQYFGAGTRLSVL.